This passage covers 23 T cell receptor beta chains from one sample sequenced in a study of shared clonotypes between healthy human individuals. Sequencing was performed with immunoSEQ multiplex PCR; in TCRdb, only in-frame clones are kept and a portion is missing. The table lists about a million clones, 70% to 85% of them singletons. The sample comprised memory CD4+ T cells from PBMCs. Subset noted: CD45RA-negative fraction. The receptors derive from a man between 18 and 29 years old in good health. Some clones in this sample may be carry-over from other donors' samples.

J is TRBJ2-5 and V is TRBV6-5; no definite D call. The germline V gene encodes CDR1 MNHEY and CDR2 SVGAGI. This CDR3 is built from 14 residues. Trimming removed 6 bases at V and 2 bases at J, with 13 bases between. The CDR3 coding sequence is TGTGCCAGCAGACGCCGCTGGGGACAAGAGACCCAGTACTTC. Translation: CASRRRWGQETQYF.

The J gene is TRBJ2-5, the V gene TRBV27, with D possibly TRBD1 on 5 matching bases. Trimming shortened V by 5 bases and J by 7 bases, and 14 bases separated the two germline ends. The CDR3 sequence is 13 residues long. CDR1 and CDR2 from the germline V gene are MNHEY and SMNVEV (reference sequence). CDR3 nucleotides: TGTGCCAGCAGTAGCAGGGCCGTAGGGACCCAGTACTTC. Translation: CASSSRAVGTQYF.

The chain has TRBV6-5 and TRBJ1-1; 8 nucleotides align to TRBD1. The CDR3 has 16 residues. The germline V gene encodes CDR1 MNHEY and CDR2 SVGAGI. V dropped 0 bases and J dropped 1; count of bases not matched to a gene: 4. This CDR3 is CASSYSRDRWNTEAFF. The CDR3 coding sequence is TGTGCCAGCAGTTACTCGAGGGACAGGTGGAACACTGAAGCTTTCTTT.

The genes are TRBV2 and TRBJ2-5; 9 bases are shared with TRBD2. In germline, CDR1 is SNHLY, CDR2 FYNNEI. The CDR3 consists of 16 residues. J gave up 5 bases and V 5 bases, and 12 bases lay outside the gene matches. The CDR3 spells CASSFPGREGRETQYF. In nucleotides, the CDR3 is TGTGCCAGCAGTTTTCCAGGGCGGGAGGGCCGGGAGACCCAGTACTTC. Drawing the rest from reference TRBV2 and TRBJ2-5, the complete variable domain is EPEVTQTPSHQVTQMGQEVILRCVPISNHLYFYWYRQILGQKVEFLVSFYNNEISEKSEIFDDQFSVERPDGSNFTLKIRSTKLEDSAMYFCASSFPGREGRETQYFGPGTRLLVL.

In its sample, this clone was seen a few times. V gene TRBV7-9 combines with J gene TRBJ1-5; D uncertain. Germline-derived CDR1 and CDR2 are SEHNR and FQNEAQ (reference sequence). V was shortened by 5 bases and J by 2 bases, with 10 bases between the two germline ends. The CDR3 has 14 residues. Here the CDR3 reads CASSHDGGNQPQHF. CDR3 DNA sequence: TGTGCCAGCAGCCATGACGGAGGCAATCAGCCCCAGCATTTT.

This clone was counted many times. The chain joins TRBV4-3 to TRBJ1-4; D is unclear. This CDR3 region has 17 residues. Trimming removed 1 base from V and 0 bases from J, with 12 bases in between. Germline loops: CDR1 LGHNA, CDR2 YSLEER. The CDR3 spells CASSQGFQHSTNEKLFF. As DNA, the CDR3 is TGCGCCAGCAGCCAAGGGTTCCAGCATTCAACTAATGAAAAACTGTTTTTT.

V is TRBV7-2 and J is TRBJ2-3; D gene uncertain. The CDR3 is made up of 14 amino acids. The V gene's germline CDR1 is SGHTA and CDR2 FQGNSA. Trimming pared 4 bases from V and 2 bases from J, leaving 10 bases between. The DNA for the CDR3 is TGTGCCAGCAGCTCCGGGCGTAACACAGATACGCAGTATTTT. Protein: CASSSGRNTDTQYF.

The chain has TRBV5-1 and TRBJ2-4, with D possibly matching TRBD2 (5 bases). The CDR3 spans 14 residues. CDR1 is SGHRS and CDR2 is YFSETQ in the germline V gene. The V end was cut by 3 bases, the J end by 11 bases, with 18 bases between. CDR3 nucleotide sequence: TGCGCCAGCAGCTCCGAGGGAGCTTTTTCGGTTCAGTACTTC. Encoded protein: CASSSEGAFSVQYF.

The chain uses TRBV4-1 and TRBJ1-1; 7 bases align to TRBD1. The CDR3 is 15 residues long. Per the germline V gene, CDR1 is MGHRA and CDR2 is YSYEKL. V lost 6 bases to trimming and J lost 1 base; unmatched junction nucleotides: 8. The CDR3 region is CASSYRGVENTEAFF. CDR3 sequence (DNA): TGCGCCAGCAGTTACAGGGGAGTGGAGAACACTGAAGCTTTCTTT.

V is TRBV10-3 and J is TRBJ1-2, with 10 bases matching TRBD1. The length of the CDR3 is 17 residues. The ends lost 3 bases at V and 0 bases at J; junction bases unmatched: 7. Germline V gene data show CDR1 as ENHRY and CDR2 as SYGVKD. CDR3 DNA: TGTGCCATCAGTGATGACAGGGGGCGCGAATCTAACTATGGCTACACCTTC. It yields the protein CAISDDRGRESNYGYTF.

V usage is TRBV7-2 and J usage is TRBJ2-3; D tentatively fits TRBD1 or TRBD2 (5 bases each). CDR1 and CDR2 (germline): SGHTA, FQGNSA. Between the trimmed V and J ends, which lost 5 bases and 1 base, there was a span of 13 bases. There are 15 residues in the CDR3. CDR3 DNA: TGTGCCAGCAGCCCGGGGACCCCGGGCACAGATACGCAGTATTTT. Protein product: CASSPGTPGTDTQYF.

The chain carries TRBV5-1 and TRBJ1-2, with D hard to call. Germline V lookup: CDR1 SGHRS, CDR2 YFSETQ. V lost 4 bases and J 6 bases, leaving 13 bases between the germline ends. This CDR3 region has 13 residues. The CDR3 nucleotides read TGCGCCAGCAGCCAGGAGGGTTTGAATGGCTACACCTTC. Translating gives CASSQEGLNGYTF.

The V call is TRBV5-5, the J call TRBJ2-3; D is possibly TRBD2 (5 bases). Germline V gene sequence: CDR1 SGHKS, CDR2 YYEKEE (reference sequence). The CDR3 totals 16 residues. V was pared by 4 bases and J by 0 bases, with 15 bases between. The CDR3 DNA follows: TGTGCCAGCAGCGCCATGGCGGGCCTTAGCACAGATACGCAGTATTTT. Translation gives CASSAMAGLSTDTQYF.

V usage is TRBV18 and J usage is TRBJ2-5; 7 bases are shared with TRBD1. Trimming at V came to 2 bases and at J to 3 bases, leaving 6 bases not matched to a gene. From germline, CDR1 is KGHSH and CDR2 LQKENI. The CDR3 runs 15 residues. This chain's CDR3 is CASSPGTDGEETQYF. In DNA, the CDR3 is TGTGCCAGCTCACCAGGGACAGACGGGGAAGAGACCCAGTACTTC.

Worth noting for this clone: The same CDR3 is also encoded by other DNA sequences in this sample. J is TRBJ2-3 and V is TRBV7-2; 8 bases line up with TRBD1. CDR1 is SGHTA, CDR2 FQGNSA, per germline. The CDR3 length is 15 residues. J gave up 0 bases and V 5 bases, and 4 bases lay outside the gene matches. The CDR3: CASSPRTGSTDTQYF. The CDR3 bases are TGTGCCAGCAGCCCCAGGACAGGGAGCACAGATACGCAGTATTTT.

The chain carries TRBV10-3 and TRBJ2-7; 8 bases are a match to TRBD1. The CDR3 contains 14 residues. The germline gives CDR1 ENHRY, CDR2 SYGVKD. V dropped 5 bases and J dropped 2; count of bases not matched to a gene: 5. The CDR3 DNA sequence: TGTGCCATCAGTTCCCAGGGGGCGCCCTACGAGCAGTACTTC. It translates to CAISSQGAPYEQYF.

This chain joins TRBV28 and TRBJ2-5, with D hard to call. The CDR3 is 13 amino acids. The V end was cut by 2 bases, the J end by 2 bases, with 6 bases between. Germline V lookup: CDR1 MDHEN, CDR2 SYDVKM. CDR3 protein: CASSLVAQETQYF. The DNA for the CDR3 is TGTGCCAGCAGTTTAGTTGCGCAAGAGACCCAGTACTTC.

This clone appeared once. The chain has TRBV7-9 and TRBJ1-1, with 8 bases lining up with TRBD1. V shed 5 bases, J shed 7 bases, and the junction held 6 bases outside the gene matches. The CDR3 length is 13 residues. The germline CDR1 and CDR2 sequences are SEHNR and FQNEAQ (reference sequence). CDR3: CASSPRGRGEAFF. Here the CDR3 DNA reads TGTGCCAGCAGCCCCAGGGGGCGTGGTGAAGCTTTCTTT.

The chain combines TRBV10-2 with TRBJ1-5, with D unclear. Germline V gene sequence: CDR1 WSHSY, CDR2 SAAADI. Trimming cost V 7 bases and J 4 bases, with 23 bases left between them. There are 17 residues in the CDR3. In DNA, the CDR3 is TGCGCCAGCACCCCCCTCCGGCAGTCTCTAGGGAATCAGCCCCAGCATTTT. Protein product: CASTPLRQSLGNQPQHF.

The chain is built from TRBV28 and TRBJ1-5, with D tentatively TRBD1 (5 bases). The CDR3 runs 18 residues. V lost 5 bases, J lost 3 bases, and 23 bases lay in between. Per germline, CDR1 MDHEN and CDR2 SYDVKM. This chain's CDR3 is CASSPPGDSGGVNQPQHF. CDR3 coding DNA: TGTGCCAGCAGTCCCCCTGGGGACTCCGGAGGGGTCAATCAGCCCCAGCATTTT.

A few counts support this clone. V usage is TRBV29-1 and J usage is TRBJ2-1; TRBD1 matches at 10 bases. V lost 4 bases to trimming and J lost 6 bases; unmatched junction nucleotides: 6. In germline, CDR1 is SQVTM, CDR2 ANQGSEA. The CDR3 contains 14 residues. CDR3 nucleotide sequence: TGCAGCGTTGGGGTTGGGACAGGGGTCAATGAGCAGTTCTTC. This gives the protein CSVGVGTGVNEQFF.

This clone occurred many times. CDR3 coding DNA: TGTGCCAGCAGCCGATACGAACAGGGTTACAACACTGAAGCTTTCTTT. Translated: CASSRYEQGYNTEAFF. The chain links TRBV5-6 to TRBJ1-1, with a weak D call TRBD1 (6 bases). Trimming left V 4 bases short and J 2 bases short, with 18 bases between. Germline V gene sequence: CDR1 SGHDT, CDR2 YYEEEE. This CDR3 spans 16 amino acids. Combining the CDR3 with reference TRBV5-6 and TRBJ1-1 gives the whole variable domain DAGVTQSPTHLIKTRGQQVTLRCSPKSGHDTVSWYQQALGQGPQFIFQYYEEEERQRGNFPDRFSGHQFPNYSSELNVNALLLGDSALYLCASSRYEQGYNTEAFFGQGTRLTVV.

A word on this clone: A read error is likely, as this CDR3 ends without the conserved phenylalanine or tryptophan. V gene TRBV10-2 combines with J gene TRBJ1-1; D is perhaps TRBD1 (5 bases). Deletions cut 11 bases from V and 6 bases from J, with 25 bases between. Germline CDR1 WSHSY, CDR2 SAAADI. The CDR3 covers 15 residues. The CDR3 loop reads CASGEADRRGPEAFS. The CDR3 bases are TGCGCCTCGGGGGAGGCGGACCGTCGGGGTCCTGAAGCTTTCTCT.